This TCR beta chain was captured in a study of blood T cell repertoires in COVID-19. The repertoire was sequenced with immunoSEQ multiplex PCR; TCRdb's copy has only in-frame clones and lacks some. The sample lists 25,000 to 35,000 clones; less than 80% were seen once. Unmatched junction bases numbered 5, after V lost 6 bases and J lost 1 base. Germline-derived CDR1 and CDR2 are MDHEN and SYDVKM. The CDR3 totals 14 residues. Sequenced material: peripheral blood. This chain links TRBV28 with TRBJ1-1; 7 bases are a match to TRBD1. This receptor was identified in a boy aged 2-9 years with active or convalescent COVID-19. The DNA for the CDR3 is TGTGCCAGCAGGGGGACAGAGCGGAACACTGAAGCTTTCTTT. It specifies CASRGTERNTEAFF.